The TCR beta chain described here comes from a study of shared clonotypes between healthy human individuals (dated by TCRdb to 2020 to 2021). Looking at the study overall: The cohort comprised two women and a few men aged 18 to 49 years. For each donor, CD4 naive and CD4 memory were each given three plates, CD8 naive was given two plates, and CD8 memory was given one plate. The study deeply sequenced blood TCR repertoires of five healthy adults to estimate repertoire size and the extent of clonotype sharing between individuals. Libraries were prepared and TCR repertoires were sequenced by different laboratories using diverse techniques, in order to increase sequencing depth and limit assay-specific biases. Per donor, leukapheresis produced somewhere between about 0.94 and 9 billion PBMCs. The investigation overall reported the following: Sampling was restricted to blood, and TCR repertoires in tissues likely differ from the TCR repertoires found in blood. Incomplete sequencing was indicated by rarefaction of sorted-subset datasets, despite the large sequencing depth. Pairwise subsampling led to the expectation that sequencing depth would affect the degree of clonotype sharing among donors. Naive subsets generally had larger estimated clonotype richness than memory subsets. Sharing across several donors was observed for approximately 5% of naive CD4, under 4% of naive CD8, over 2% of memory CD4, and roughly 0.4% of memory CD8 clonotypes. Clonotypes shared by all four sorted-subset donors showed higher generation probabilities than non-shared clonotypes. The small number of donors limited the genetic and exposure-history diversity represented.

Comments on this clone: What antigen it recognizes has not been identified. Base-call qualities are not available, and no considerably larger clone is one nucleotide away.

Healthy HIV-negative adults with no recently reported acute infections or vaccinations were included as donors. Every donor was a Caucasian adult residing in Nashville, Tennessee, USA. CD4+ T cells were enriched by magnetic negative selection, after which naive cells were positively selected on CD45RA and the negative fraction was taken as the memory subset. Blood was obtained by leukapheresis, after which PBMCs were separated by Ficoll-Histopaque density gradient centrifugation and cryopreserved in liquid nitrogen vapor phase. Purity and quantity of every magnetically sorted T cell population were checked by analytical flow cytometry. Genomic DNA was isolated from every sorted fraction and measured by UV absorbance on a Nanodrop 2000c. Using the deep immunoSEQ assay, TCR CDR3 regions were amplified from genomic DNA by multiplex PCR. Extracted genomic DNA from each cell subset was spread evenly across all wells of several immunoSEQ 96-well plates, with each plate serving as a replicate. For sorted subsets, approximately 210 ng genomic DNA, equal to 30,000 to 35,000 T cell genomes, was loaded into each replicate PCR. The purified libraries were quantified using a Qubit 3.0 fluorometer, sized with a Bioanalyzer 2100, and then quantified again using the KAPA Library Quantification kit. Every immunoSEQ 96-well plate was sequenced on a dedicated single-read 150-cycle Illumina NextSeq 550 flow cell. The original methods were these. Because the immunoSEQ output held only junctional sequences and lacked quality scores, the filtering could not match the filtering applied to full-length reads. To assign V/J genes and CDR3, sequences were annotated against IMGT germline references using PyIR, a Python wrapper for IgBLAST v1.9. Reads were filtered out if the reads had weak V/J assignments (E-value above 1e-6), no CDR3, stop codons, out-of-frame junctions, or ambiguous translated residues. A V3J clonotype was defined by an identical inferred V gene, J gene, and CDR3 amino acid sequence. Percentage overlap between repertoires was calculated by dividing the number of shared unique clonotypes by the size of the smaller repertoire. Three approaches were used to assess repertoire richness: RTK rarefaction, the Chao1 estimator, and Recon v2.1 estimates of unobserved clonotypes. Generation probabilities for all TCRbeta clonotypes obtained by the gDNA method from a handful of donors were computed using OLGA. Entries here come from immuneACCESS through TCRdb and include only in-frame sequences with V and J called. Some clones fail to appear in such tables; in the studies checked, an unresolved V gene covers under half of the shortfall, and the cause of the remainder is unknown. V, J and clone size reflect that table, while D and trimming were determined from the DNA. The sample profile shows about 2.4 million clones; more than 85% of them were found once. Jointly, the top ten make up 0.36% of the sample.

There are 15 amino acids in the CDR3, from cysteine to phenylalanine inclusive. The kept DNA is CDR3 alone, 45 bases in frame from the first base. Deletion took 2 bases off V and 2 bases off J, with a span of 10 bases between the germline ends. Via the germline V gene, CDR1 is SGHRS and CDR2 YFSETQ. The sample was naive CD4+ T cells from PBMCs. This sample's cell subset or site label indicates: CD45RA+ positively selected. The chain was built from TRBV5-1 and TRBJ1-4; a confident D gene designation cannot be given. The source of this sequence is a young man in good health. Some clones in this sample may be carry-over from other donors' samples. The sequenced DNA: TGCGCCAGCAGCTTACAAGGGCTTACTAATGAAAAACTGTTTTTT. This yields the protein CASSLQGLTNEKLFF.